The clone carrying this T cell receptor beta chain was observed a handful of times. This sample was taken from a study of blood T cell repertoires in COVID-19. Study-wide background: Whether acute or convalescent, the COVID-19 samples came from the United States, Italy and Spain.

CDR1 and CDR2 (germline): LNHDA, SQIVND (reference sequence). Trimming took 6 bases from V and 3 from J; bases not matched to a gene: 9. This CDR3 region has 15 residues. The repertoire was sequenced with immunoSEQ multiplex PCR; TCRdb's copy has only in-frame clones and lacks some. The sample carries 15,000 or so clones, around nine tenths recorded once. The rearrangement joins TRBV19 to TRBJ2-7; 9 nucleotides match TRBD1. The source is a human donor in a cohort sampled during active COVID-19. Sequenced input: peripheral blood. DNA of the CDR3: TGTGCCAGTAGCCCTGGACAGGGGACTTACTACGAGCAGTACTTC. Protein product: CASSPGQGTYYEQYF.